Each of the 20 T cell receptor beta chains below was sequenced from the same sample in a study of blood T cell repertoires in COVID-19. Some clones are missing from TCRdb's copy, which holds only in-frame ones; the method was immunoSEQ multiplex PCR. The top ten hold about 1.5% of the sample, which has about 410,000 clones, around 86% seen once. What was sequenced was peripheral blood. All receptors come from a woman aged 30 to 39 with active or convalescent COVID-19.

Turning to this clone: At the DNA level, this CDR3 is encoded by other sequences in the same sample as well. In nucleotides, the CDR3 is TGTGCCAGCAGTGCACAGGGGTCCTATGGCTACACCTTC. Translated: CASSAQGSYGYTF. The V call is TRBV2, the J call TRBJ1-2; 7 bases fit TRBD1. Germline-derived CDR1 and CDR2 are SNHLY and FYNNEI. Unmatched junction bases numbered 3, after V lost 4 bases and J lost 4 bases. This CDR3 has 13 residues. The complete variable domain, with remaining parts taken from reference TRBV2 and TRBJ1-2, reads EPEVTQTPSHQVTQMGQEVILRCVPISNHLYFYWYRQILGQKVEFLVSFYNNEISEKSEIFDDQFSVERPDGSNFTLKIRSTKLEDSAMYFCASSAQGSYGYTFGSGTRLTVV.

The chain recombines TRBV19 with TRBJ2-1; 9 bases fit TRBD2. V lost 8 bases and J lost 7; bases outside the gene matches: 9. The CDR3 is 14 residues long. Germline V gene data show CDR1 as LNHDA and CDR2 as SQIVND (reference sequence). CDR3 nucleotide sequence: TGTGCCAGTTCCCATAGCGGGGGTGTGAATGAGCAGTTCTTC. Residues: CASSHSGGVNEQFF.

The chain uses TRBV30 and TRBJ2-1; the match to TRBD2 covers 8 bases. This CDR3 is built from 15 residues. Trimming at V came to 5 bases and at J to 2 bases, leaving 8 bases not matched to a gene. Germline V gene data show CDR1 as GTSNPN and CDR2 as SVGIG (reference sequence). CDR3: CAWHESGRPYNEQFF. CDR3 DNA sequence: TGTGCCTGGCACGAAAGCGGGAGACCCTACAATGAGCAGTTCTTC.

Only one count was recorded for this clone. The rearrangement links TRBV7-2 to TRBJ1-1; tentatively, D is TRBD1 (5 bases). CDR1 is SGHTA, CDR2 FQGNSA, per germline. With 3 bases removed from V and 6 bases from J, the gap between germline ends came to 23 bases. The CDR3 loop spans 17 amino acids. CDR3 sequence: CASSFGGSWMALPEAFF. The CDR3 DNA reads as TGTGCCAGCAGCTTCGGGGGTTCATGGATGGCTTTGCCTGAAGCTTTCTTT. The full variable domain, in which reference TRBV7-2 and TRBJ1-1 provide the parts outside the CDR3, is GAGVSQSPSNKVTEKGKDVELRCDPISGHTALYWYRQSLGQGLEFLIYFQGNSAPDKSGLPSDRFSAERTGGSVSTLTIQRTQQEDSAVYLCASSFGGSWMALPEAFFGQGTRLTVV.

The chain couples TRBV5-1 to TRBJ1-1; TRBD1 might be the D (5 bases). The ends were cut back, 0 bases at V and 4 bases at J, with 16 bases in the middle. From germline, CDR1 is SGHRS and CDR2 YFSETQ. The CDR3 spans 16 residues. CDR3 nucleotides: TGCGCCAGCAGCTTGGGGCAGGGAAGCGGGAGCACTGAAGCTTTCTTT. It specifies CASSLGQGSGSTEAFF. The full variable domain, rest sourced from reference TRBV5-1 and TRBJ1-1, is KAGVTQTPRYLIKTRGQQVTLSCSPISGHRSVSWYQQTPGQGLQFLFEYFSETQRNKGNFPGRFSGRQFSNSRSEMNVSTLELGDSALYLCASSLGQGSGSTEAFFGQGTRLTVV.

The chain has TRBV27 and TRBJ1-2; TRBD1 agrees at 7 bases. CDR3 length: 15 residues. The V segment lost 3 bases and the J segment 3 bases; nucleotides outside the gene matches: 7. From germline, CDR1 is MNHEY and CDR2 SMNVEV (reference sequence). CDR3 in amino acids: CASSLSGTADYGYTF. Here the CDR3 DNA reads TGTGCCAGCAGTTTGAGTGGGACAGCTGACTATGGCTACACCTTC.

This rearrangement joins TRBV10-1 to TRBJ1-1; 7 bases align to TRBD1. Germline V CDR1 and CDR2: WNHNN, SYGVQD (reference sequence). Trimming at V came to 5 bases and at J to 0 bases, leaving 6 bases not matched to a gene. The CDR3 contains 15 residues. CDR3: CASSWDRVMNTEAFF. The DNA of the CDR3 is TGCGCCAGCAGTTGGGACAGAGTCATGAACACTGAAGCTTTCTTT.

The rearrangement joins TRBV7-9 to TRBJ2-1; D gene uncertain. Germline CDR1 reads SEHNR; CDR2 reads FQNEAQ (reference sequence). CDR3 length equals 17 residues. With 4 bases removed from V and 2 bases from J, the gap between germline ends came to 18 bases. The CDR3 loop is CASSSPSDTDTYNEQFF. The CDR3 DNA is TGTGCCAGCAGCTCTCCCTCTGACACGGATACCTACAATGAGCAGTTCTTC.

The V and J genes are TRBV25-1 and TRBJ2-1; D may be TRBD1 (8 bases). Germline loops: CDR1 MGHDK, CDR2 SYGVNS. V was cut by 3 bases and J by 5 bases, with 14 bases left in between. The CDR3 totals 15 residues. The CDR3 here is CASSEGQAGDNEQFF. The CDR3 DNA follows: TGTGCCAGCAGTGAGGGACAGGCGGGGGACAATGAGCAGTTCTTC.

The V and J genes are TRBV6-1 and TRBJ2-3, with 10 bases aligning to TRBD2. This CDR3 has 16 amino acids. J lost 4 bases, V lost 1 base, and 5 bases had no gene match. CDR1 and CDR2 (germline): MNHNS, SASEGT. In nucleotides, the CDR3 is TGTGCCAGCAGTGAAGTAGCGGGAGGTTCGGCAGATACGCAGTATTTT. It specifies CASSEVAGGSADTQYF.

Regarding this clone: Other DNA sequences within the sample encode an identical CDR3. This chain links TRBV19 with TRBJ1-1; no reliable D call. The CDR3 has 14 amino acids. V lost 5 bases and J 2 bases, leaving 12 bases between the germline ends. Germline V CDR1 and CDR2: LNHDA, SQIVND (reference sequence). The CDR3 nucleotides read TGTGCCAGTAGTTCCTGGACGGGAAACACTGAAGCTTTCTTT. Translating gives CASSSWTGNTEAFF.

The chain links TRBV2 to TRBJ1-6; the D is unclear. This CDR3 has 14 amino acids. V dropped 5 bases and J dropped 10 bases, with 15 bases sitting between them. The V gene's germline CDR1 is SNHLY and CDR2 FYNNEI. The CDR3 DNA sequence: TGTGCCAGCAGTCCCGAGGGCCGGTACTCACCCCTCCACTTT. Protein: CASSPEGRYSPLHF.

The chain has TRBV18 and TRBJ1-4, with a possible D match to TRBD1 (6 bases). This CDR3 has 16 residues. Germline assignment: CDR1 KGHSH and CDR2 LQKENI. Trimming left V 5 bases short and J 8 bases short, with 21 bases between. Written as DNA, the CDR3 is TGTGCCAGCTCATCGGCCGAACAGGGATTGGGCGAAAAACTGTTTTTT. This translates into CASSSAEQGLGEKLFF.

J is TRBJ2-5 and V is TRBV4-1; the match to TRBD2 covers 7 bases. Germline CDR1 and CDR2: MGHRA and YSYEKL. Germline trimming cut 3 bases from V and 0 bases from J; bases unmatched to any gene: 10. The CDR3 consists of 17 residues. The CDR3 coding sequence is TGCGCCAGCAGCCAGACAGCGCGGGGGATAAACCAAGAGACCCAGTACTTC. Its protein product is CASSQTARGINQETQYF.

The chain links TRBV7-2 to TRBJ2-3; D may be TRBD1 (6 bases). CDR1 SGHTA and CDR2 FQGNSA come from the germline V gene. CDR3 length: 18 amino acids. V shed 4 bases and J shed 0 bases, with 20 bases lying between them. Here the CDR3 DNA reads TGTGCCAGCAGCTATGACTGGGGGCTGGCGCCAAGCACAGATACGCAGTATTTT. Translated, it gives CASSYDWGLAPSTDTQYF.

The chain links TRBV19 to TRBJ1-5, with 8 bases lining up with TRBD1. CDR3 length equals 14 residues. V was pared by 6 bases and J by 6 bases, with 7 bases of the junction left unmatched. Germline V lookup: CDR1 LNHDA, CDR2 SQIVND (reference sequence). The CDR3 DNA reads TGTGCCAGTAGGTCGACAGGGGCGGGTCAGCCCCAGCATTTT. As protein: CASRSTGAGQPQHF.

The J gene is TRBJ1-3, the V gene TRBV28; D possibly corresponds to TRBD1 (5 bases). The CDR3 is 17 amino acids. CDR1 is MDHEN and CDR2 is SYDVKM in the germline V gene. Trimming took off 5 bases at V and 0 bases at J, with 17 bases between the two ends. The CDR3 DNA reads as TGTGCCAGCAGTGTAACAGGACACATGAGCTCTGGAAACACCATATATTTT. It is translated as CASSVTGHMSSGNTIYF. The whole variable domain, remainder taken from reference TRBV28 and TRBJ1-3, is DVKVTQSSRYLVKRTGEKVFLECVQDMDHENMFWYRQDPGLGLRLIYFSYDVKMKEKGDIPEGYSVSREKKERFSLILESASTNQTSMYLCASSVTGHMSSGNTIYFGEGSWLTVV.

This sequence joins TRBV5-1 and TRBJ1-1, with unresolved D. The ends were cut back, 0 bases at V and 8 bases at J, with 14 bases in the middle. Germline assignment: CDR1 SGHRS and CDR2 YFSETQ. CDR3 size: 14 residues. CDR3 sequence: CASSLGPSELEAFF. CDR3 DNA sequence: TGCGCCAGCAGCTTGGGGCCGAGCGAACTAGAAGCTTTCTTT.

The genes are TRBV11-3 and TRBJ1-2, with 7 bases that match TRBD1. The CDR3 loop spans 16 amino acids. Unmatched junction bases numbered 11, after V lost 5 bases and J lost 2 bases. Germline V gene sequence: CDR1 SGHNT, CDR2 YENEEA. CDR3 sequence: CASSPPPGQINYGYTF. In DNA form, the CDR3 reads TGTGCCAGCAGCCCCCCCCCGGGACAGATAAACTATGGCTACACCTTC. The entire variable domain, with the rest obtained from reference TRBV11-3 and TRBJ1-2, is as follows: EAGVVQSPRYKIIEKKQPVAFWCNPISGHNTLYWYLQNLGQGPELLIRYENEEAVDDSQLPKDRFSAERLKGVDSTLKIQPAELGDSAVYLCASSPPPGQINYGYTFGSGTRLTVV.

The chain combines TRBV19 with TRBJ1-4; D possibly corresponds to TRBD1 (5 bases). This CDR3 has 15 residues. V was trimmed by 4 bases and J by 6 bases, leaving 15 bases between them. Germline lookup yields CDR1 LNHDA and CDR2 SQIVND (reference sequence). The CDR3 sequence: CASSKPGLGDEKLFF. As DNA, the CDR3 is TGTGCCAGTAGTAAACCGGGACTTGGGGATGAAAAACTGTTTTTT.